This T cell receptor beta chain is drawn from a study of blood T cell repertoires in COVID-19. The overall study: COVID-19 samples from acute and convalescent phases originated in the United States, Italy and Spain. PBMCs, B-cell-depleted T cells, or T cells provided the cDNA or gDNA that made up the material.

Germline V CDR1 and CDR2: SGHNT, YYREEE (reference sequence). The CDR3 extends over 14 amino acids. Trimming stripped 4 bases from V and 5 bases from J, with 15 bases between. In the authors' workflow: By means of reference gene primer amplification, nucleated cell counts were estimated. Sequenced by immunoSEQ multiplex PCR; TCRdb stores in-frame clones only, minus some. V and J calls and clone size come straight from that table; D and trimming were deduced from the DNA. The sample lists approximately 220,000 clones, around 85% seen once, with roughly 0.7% in the top ten. The origin of this receptor is a middle-aged man with acute or convalescent COVID-19. The chain links TRBV5-4 to TRBJ2-5; D unresolved. Sequenced: peripheral blood. The CDR3 reads CASSPAARTETQYF. The CDR3 DNA follows: TGTGCCAGCAGCCCGGCAGCGCGAACTGAGACCCAGTACTTC.